This passage covers 22 T cell receptor beta chains from one sample sequenced in a study of blood T cell repertoires in COVID-19. Assay used: immunoSEQ multiplex PCR; TCRdb lists only in-frame clones, some missing. The repertoire holds about 220,000 clones, with under 90% as singletons. The sample taken for sequencing was PBMCs or T cells enriched from blood (not recorded which). Every receptor here comes from a woman in her 40s who had been exposed to COVID-19.

The count of this clone is one. This chain joins TRBV5-1 and TRBJ2-1, with unresolved D. V dropped 3 bases and J dropped 8 bases, with 15 bases sitting between them. The germline V gene encodes CDR1 SGHRS and CDR2 YFSETQ. This CDR3 region has 14 residues. CDR3 in DNA: TGCGCCAGCAGCTCTACCTCGCCGATAGATGAGCAGTTCTTC. Protein product: CASSSTSPIDEQFF.

V and J are TRBV7-6 and TRBJ1-2; the match to TRBD1 covers 8 bases. V dropped 0 bases and J dropped 3; count of bases not matched to a gene: 6. The germline V gene encodes CDR1 SGHVS and CDR2 FNYEAQ. This CDR3 region has 16 residues. The CDR3 is CASSLAAQGAYYGYTF. As DNA, the CDR3 is TGTGCCAGCAGCTTAGCGGCGCAGGGGGCTTACTATGGCTACACCTTC.

This clone was recorded once. This sequence joins TRBV1 and TRBJ2-7; no check of the table's D call, TRBD2, against the DNA was made. TRBV1 is listed as a pseudogene. This CDR3 spans 15 amino acids. The CDR3 coding sequence is TGCACCAGCATTCTGCTGGGACTAGCGAGGGGGGAGCAGTACTTC. Protein product: CTSILLGLARGEQYF.

This chain joins TRBV28 and TRBJ2-5; TRBD1 matches at 9 bases. Germline CDR1 MDHEN, CDR2 SYDVKM. With V trimmed by 8 bases and J by 5 bases, 6 bases remained unmatched. The CDR3 has 13 amino acids. The CDR3 loop reads CASHNRGLETQYF. The CDR3 nucleotides are TGTGCCAGCCATAACAGGGGGCTGGAGACCCAGTACTTC.

In this sample, this clone turned up once. The junction departs from the called germline gene at one end, perhaps through a read error. The chain links TRBV10-1 to TRBJ1-1, with 7 bases aligning to TRBD1. Looked up from germline, CDR1 is WNHNN and CDR2 is SYGVQD (reference sequence). This CDR3 is built from 16 residues. Here the CDR3 reads CASSESGTAMNTEAFF. In DNA, the CDR3 is TGTGCCAGCAGTGAGTCGGGGACAGCCATGAACACTGAAGCTTTCTTT.

The V call is TRBV7-2, the J call TRBJ1-3; D ambiguous. The CDR3 contains 15 residues. V was clipped by 4 bases and J by 4 bases, with 14 bases between them. Germline values: CDR1 SGHTA, CDR2 FQGNSA. Written as DNA, the CDR3 is TGTGCCAGCAGCTCCCAAGGCCGGGAGGGAAACACCATATATTTT. Translated, it gives CASSSQGREGNTIYF.

There are many counts of this clone. This chain uses TRBV3-1 (or the pseudogene TRBV3-2) with TRBJ1-6; D is possibly TRBD1 (5 bases). Trimming took off 8 bases at V and 10 bases at J, with 15 bases between the two ends. The CDR3 totals 13 residues. Germline assignment: CDR1 LGHDT and CDR2 YNNKEL (reference sequence). CDR3 sequence reads: CASRAREGSPLHF. CDR3 nucleotides: TGTGCCAGCCGCGCCCGGGAGGGGTCACCCCTCCACTTT.

V usage is TRBV21-1 and J usage is TRBJ2-7; the DNA was not used to check the table's D call, TRBD2. TRBV21-1 constitutes a pseudogene. The CDR3 covers 18 residues. The CDR3 reads CASSKVILPGLLSYEQYF. The CDR3 bases are TGTGCCAGCAGCAAAGTAATTCTACCGGGACTTCTATCCTACGAGCAGTACTTC.

V gene TRBV4-1 combines with J gene TRBJ1-1, with 7 bases aligning to TRBD1. CDR3 length: 15 amino acids. V trimming: 1 base; J trimming: 1 base; junction bases outside the gene matches: 3. In germline, CDR1 is MGHRA, CDR2 YSYEKL. Written as DNA, the CDR3 is TGCGCCAGCAGCCAAGGTAGGGGGCCGAACACTGAAGCTTTCTTT. This codes for CASSQGRGPNTEAFF.

The genes are TRBV28 and TRBJ1-1; D is uncertain. The CDR3 consists of 12 residues. V shed 2 bases and J shed 3 bases, with 4 bases lying between them. CDR1 is MDHEN, CDR2 SYDVKM, per germline. The CDR3 coding sequence is TGTGCCAGCAGTTTAACTTACACTGAAGCTTTCTTT. Protein sequence: CASSLTYTEAFF.

The rearrangement links TRBV6-5 to TRBJ2-7; possibly TRBD1 for D (6 bases). From germline, CDR1 is MNHEY and CDR2 SVGAGI. CDR3 size: 13 residues. V dropped 7 bases and J dropped 3 bases, with 13 bases sitting between them. CDR3 nucleotide sequence: TGTGCCAGCACCCGGGACATAGACTACGAGCAGTACTTC. Translating gives CASTRDIDYEQYF.

V gene TRBV4-2 combines with J gene TRBJ2-5; 8 nucleotides match TRBD1. Trimming cost V 9 bases and J 5 bases; bases outside gene matches: 8. The germline gives CDR1 LGHNA, CDR2 YNFKEQ. The CDR3 extends over 13 amino acids. The CDR3 spells CASTGTGMETQYF. CDR3 bases: TGTGCCAGTACCGGGACAGGTATGGAGACCCAGTACTTC.

The rearrangement links TRBV21-1 to TRBJ1-5; TRBD1 was called by the table and not checked on the DNA. TRBV21-1 is listed as a pseudogene. The CDR3 spans 20 residues. In DNA form, the CDR3 reads TGTGCCAGCCCCACCGATCAGACCGGGACAGGGCGTGTGGGCACTCAGCCCCAGCATTTT. This sequence encodes CASPTDQTGTGRVGTQPQHF.

The chain joins TRBV1 to TRBJ2-5; the table's D call, TRBD2, has no DNA check behind it. TRBV1 counts as a pseudogene. The CDR3 loop spans 19 amino acids. The chain's CDR3 is CTSSHPRVSSGGIQETQYF. The DNA for the CDR3 is TGCACCAGCAGCCATCCAAGAGTGAGTAGCGGGGGCATACAAGAGACCCAGTACTTC.

This clone has a single count. This chain uses TRBV11-2 with TRBJ2-4; TRBD2 agrees at 8 bases. Trimming removed 4 bases from V and 7 bases from J; junction bases left unmatched: 6. Germline V gives CDR1 SGHAT, CDR2 FQNNGV. CDR3 size: 14 residues. This CDR3 reads CASSSAGLDNIQYF. For the CDR3, the DNA is TGTGCCAGCAGCTCGGCGGGACTAGATAACATTCAGTACTTC.

The chain is built from TRBV24-1 and TRBJ1-5, with D perhaps matching TRBD1 (6 bases). Trimming removed 9 bases at V and 0 bases at J, with 11 bases between. Germline V lookup: CDR1 KGHDR, CDR2 SFDVKD. The CDR3 sequence is 14 residues long. CDR3 sequence reads: CATSTGYSNQPQHF. DNA for the CDR3: TGTGCCACCTCGACAGGCTATAGCAATCAGCCCCAGCATTTT.

The chain has TRBV28 and TRBJ1-2; the match to TRBD1 covers 8 bases. CDR3 length: 14 amino acids. Germline V gene sequence: CDR1 MDHEN, CDR2 SYDVKM. V was clipped by 6 bases and J by 8 bases; unmatched bases: 11. This CDR3 is CASSHRQTGDGYTF. The CDR3 DNA reads as TGTGCCAGCAGCCATCGCCAGACAGGGGACGGCTACACCTTC.

The CDR3 DNA sequence: TGTGCCAGCAGCTTCCAGGGACAGAGCAATCAGCCCCAGCATTTT. Translating gives CASSFQGQSNQPQHF. This rearrangement joins TRBV2 to TRBJ1-5; 7 bases line up with TRBD1. From germline, CDR1 is SNHLY and CDR2 FYNNEI. V shed 6 bases and J 1 base; nucleotides not matched to a gene: 6. This CDR3 is built from 15 residues. The full variable domain, its missing parts supplied by reference TRBV2 and TRBJ1-5, is EPEVTQTPSHQVTQMGQEVILRCVPISNHLYFYWYRQILGQKVEFLVSFYNNEISEKSEIFDDQFSVERPDGSNFTLKIRSTKLEDSAMYFCASSFQGQSNQPQHFGDGTRLSIL.

This clone was detected once. The chain couples TRBV24-1 to TRBJ2-5; 7 bases are shared with TRBD2. CDR1 and CDR2 from the germline V gene are KGHDR and SFDVKD. The CDR3 consists of 15 residues. After removal of 5 bases from V and 5 bases from J, the junction contained 10 bases not matched to a gene. This CDR3 is CATSVLTGGLETQYF. The DNA of the CDR3 is TGTGCCACCAGTGTATTGACGGGGGGTCTTGAGACCCAGTACTTC.

The J gene is TRBJ1-5, the V gene TRBV6-5, with D unresolved. Per the germline V gene, CDR1 is MNHEY and CDR2 is SVGAGI. Trimming removed 2 bases at V and 5 bases at J, with 7 bases between. This CDR3 contains 13 residues. For the CDR3, the DNA is TGTGCCAGCAGTTACACCGGTTATCAGCCCCAGCATTTT. Translation gives CASSYTGYQPQHF.

The gene calls are TRBV6-5 and TRBJ2-7; D uncertain. CDR1 and CDR2 (germline): MNHEY, SVGAGI. The length of the CDR3 is 11 residues. The V and J ends lost 5 bases and 3 bases respectively, with 5 bases between them. This chain's CDR3 is CASSPNYEQYF. The CDR3 DNA sequence: TGTGCCAGCAGTCCTAACTACGAGCAGTACTTC.

This clone has a single count. The chain uses TRBV6-1 and TRBJ1-6; the match to TRBD1 covers 12 bases. J lost 7 bases, V lost 3 bases, and 4 bases had no gene match. The CDR3 runs 16 residues. Germline CDR1 reads MNHNS; CDR2 reads SASEGT. The CDR3 DNA reads TGTGCCAGCAGTGATCTAGGGACAGGGGGCAATTCACCCCTCCACTTT. Its protein product is CASSDLGTGGNSPLHF.